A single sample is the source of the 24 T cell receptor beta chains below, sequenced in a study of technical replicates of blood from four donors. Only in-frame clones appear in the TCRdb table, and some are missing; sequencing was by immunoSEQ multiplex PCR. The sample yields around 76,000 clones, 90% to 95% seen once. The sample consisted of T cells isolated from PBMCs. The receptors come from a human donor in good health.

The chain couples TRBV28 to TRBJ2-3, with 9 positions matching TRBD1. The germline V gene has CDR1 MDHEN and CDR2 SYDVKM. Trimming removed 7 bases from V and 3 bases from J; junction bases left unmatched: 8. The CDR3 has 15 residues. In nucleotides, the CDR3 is TGTGCCAGCATCGTAGGGGGACAGGGAACAGATACGCAGTATTTT. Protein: CASIVGGQGTDTQYF.

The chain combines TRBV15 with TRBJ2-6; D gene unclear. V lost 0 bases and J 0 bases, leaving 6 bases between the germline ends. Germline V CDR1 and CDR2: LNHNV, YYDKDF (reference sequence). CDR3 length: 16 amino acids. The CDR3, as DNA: TGTGCCACCAGCAGAGATGTCGGCTCTGGGGCCAACGTCCTGACTTTC. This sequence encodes CATSRDVGSGANVLTF.

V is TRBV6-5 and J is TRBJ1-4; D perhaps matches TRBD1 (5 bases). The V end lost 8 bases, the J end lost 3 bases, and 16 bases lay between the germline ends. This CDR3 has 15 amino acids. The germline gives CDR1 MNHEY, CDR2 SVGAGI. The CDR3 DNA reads TGTGCCAGCTCTGGGGGGGGAACGGCTAATGAAAAACTGTTTTTT. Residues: CASSGGGTANEKLFF.

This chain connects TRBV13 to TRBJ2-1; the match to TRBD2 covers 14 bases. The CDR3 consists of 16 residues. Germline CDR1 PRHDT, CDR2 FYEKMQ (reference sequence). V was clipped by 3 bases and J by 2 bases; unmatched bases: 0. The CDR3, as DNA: TGTGCCAGCAGCTTGGGACTAGCGGGAGCCTACAATGAGCAGTTCTTC. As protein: CASSLGLAGAYNEQFF.

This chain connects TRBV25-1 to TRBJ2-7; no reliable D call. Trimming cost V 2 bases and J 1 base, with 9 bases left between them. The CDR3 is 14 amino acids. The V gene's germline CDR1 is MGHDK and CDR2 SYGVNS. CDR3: CASSETGLSYEQYF. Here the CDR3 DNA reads TGTGCCAGCAGTGAAACGGGTTTATCCTACGAGCAGTACTTC.

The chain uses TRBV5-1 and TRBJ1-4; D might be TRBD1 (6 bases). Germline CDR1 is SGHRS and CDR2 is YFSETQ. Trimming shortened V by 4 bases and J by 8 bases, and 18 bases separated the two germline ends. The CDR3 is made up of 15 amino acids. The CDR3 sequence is CASSPGGRGREKLFF. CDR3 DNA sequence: TGCGCCAGCAGCCCAGGTGGGAGGGGGAGAGAAAAACTGTTTTTT. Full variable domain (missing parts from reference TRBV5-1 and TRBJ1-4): KAGVTQTPRYLIKTRGQQVTLSCSPISGHRSVSWYQQTPGQGLQFLFEYFSETQRNKGNFPGRFSGRQFSNSRSEMNVSTLELGDSALYLCASSPGGRGREKLFFGSGTQLSVL.

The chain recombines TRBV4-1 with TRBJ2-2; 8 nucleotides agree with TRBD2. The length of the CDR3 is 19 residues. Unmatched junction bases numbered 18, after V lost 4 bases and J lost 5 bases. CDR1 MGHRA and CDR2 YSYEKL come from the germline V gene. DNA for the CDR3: TGCGCCAGCAGCCCCAAGGCCTACACGGGAGGGGAAAAAACCGGGGAGCTGTTTTTT. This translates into CASSPKAYTGGEKTGELFF.

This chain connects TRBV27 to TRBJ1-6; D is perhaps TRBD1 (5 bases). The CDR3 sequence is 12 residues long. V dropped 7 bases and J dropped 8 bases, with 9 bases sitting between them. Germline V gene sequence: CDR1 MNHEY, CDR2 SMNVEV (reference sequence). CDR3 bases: TGTGCCAGCAAGGGGTCTTATTCACCCCTCCACTTT. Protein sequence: CASKGSYSPLHF.

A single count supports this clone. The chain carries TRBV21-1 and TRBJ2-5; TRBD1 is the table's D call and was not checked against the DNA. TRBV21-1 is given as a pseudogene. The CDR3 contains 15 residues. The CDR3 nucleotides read TGTGCCAGCAGCCCTAGGACAGGCGGGGCTGAGACCCAGTACTTC. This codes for CASSPRTGGAETQYF.

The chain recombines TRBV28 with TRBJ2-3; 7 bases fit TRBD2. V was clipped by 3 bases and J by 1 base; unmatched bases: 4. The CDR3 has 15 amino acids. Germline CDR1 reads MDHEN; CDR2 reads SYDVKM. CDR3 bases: TGTGCCAGCAGTTTCGCGGGAGCGCGCACAGATACGCAGTATTTT. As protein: CASSFAGARTDTQYF.

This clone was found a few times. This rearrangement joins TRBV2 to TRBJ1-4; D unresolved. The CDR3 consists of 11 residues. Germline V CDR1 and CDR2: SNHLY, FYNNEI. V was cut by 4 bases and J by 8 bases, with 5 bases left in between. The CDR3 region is CASSGGEKLFF. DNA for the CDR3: TGTGCCAGCAGTGGAGGGGAAAAACTGTTTTTT.

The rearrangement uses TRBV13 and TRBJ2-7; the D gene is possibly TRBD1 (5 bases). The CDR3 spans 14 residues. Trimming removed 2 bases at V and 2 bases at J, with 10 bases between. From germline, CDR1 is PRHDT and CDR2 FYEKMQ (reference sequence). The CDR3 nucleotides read TGTGCCAGCAGCTTATTAGGGGCGCCCTACGAGCAGTACTTC. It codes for CASSLLGAPYEQYF. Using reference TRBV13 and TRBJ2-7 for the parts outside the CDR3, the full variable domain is AAGVIQSPRHLIKEKRETATLKCYPIPRHDTVYWYQQGPGQDPQFLISFYEKMQSDKGSIPDRFSAQQFSDYHSELNMSSLELGDSALYFCASSLLGAPYEQYFGPGTRLTVT.

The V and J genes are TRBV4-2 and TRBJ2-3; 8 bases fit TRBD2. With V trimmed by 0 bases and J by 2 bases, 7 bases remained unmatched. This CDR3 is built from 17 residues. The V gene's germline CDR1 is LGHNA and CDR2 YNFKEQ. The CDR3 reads CASSQEGSGRPTDTQYF. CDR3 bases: TGTGCCAGCAGCCAAGAAGGCAGCGGGAGACCCACAGATACGCAGTATTTT.

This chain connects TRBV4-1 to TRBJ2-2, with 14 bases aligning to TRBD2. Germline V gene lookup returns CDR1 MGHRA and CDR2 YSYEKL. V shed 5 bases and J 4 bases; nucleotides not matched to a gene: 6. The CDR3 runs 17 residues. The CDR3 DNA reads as TGCGCCAGCAGCAGACTAGCGGGGGGGATATTCACCGGGGAGCTGTTTTTT. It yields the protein CASSRLAGGIFTGELFF.

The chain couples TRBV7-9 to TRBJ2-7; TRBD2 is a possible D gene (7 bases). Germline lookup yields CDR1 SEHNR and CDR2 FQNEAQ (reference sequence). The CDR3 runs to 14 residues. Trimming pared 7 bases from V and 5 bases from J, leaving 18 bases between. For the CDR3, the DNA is TGTGCCAGCACTCGGCAAGGGGGGGGCAACGAGCAGTACTTC. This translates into CASTRQGGGNEQYF.

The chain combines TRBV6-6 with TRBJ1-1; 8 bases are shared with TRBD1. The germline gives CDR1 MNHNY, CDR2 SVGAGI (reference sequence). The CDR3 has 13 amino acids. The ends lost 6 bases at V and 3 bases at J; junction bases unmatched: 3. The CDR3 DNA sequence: TGTGCCAGCAGCGGACAGGGTTACACTGAAGCTTTCTTT. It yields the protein CASSGQGYTEAFF.

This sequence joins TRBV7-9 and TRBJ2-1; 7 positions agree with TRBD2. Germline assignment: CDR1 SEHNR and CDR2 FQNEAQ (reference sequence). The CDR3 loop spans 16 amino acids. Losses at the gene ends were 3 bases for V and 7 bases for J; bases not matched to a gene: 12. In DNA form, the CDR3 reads TGTGCCAGCAGCTTCTCGTTGGGGGAGGGCAGGAATGAGCAGTTCTTC. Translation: CASSFSLGEGRNEQFF.

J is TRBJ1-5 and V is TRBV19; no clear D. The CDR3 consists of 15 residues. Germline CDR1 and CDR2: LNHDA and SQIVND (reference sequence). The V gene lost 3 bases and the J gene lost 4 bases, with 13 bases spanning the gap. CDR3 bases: TGTGCCAGTAGTATGTTTAGGGAGCAGAATCAGCCCCAGCATTTT. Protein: CASSMFREQNQPQHF.

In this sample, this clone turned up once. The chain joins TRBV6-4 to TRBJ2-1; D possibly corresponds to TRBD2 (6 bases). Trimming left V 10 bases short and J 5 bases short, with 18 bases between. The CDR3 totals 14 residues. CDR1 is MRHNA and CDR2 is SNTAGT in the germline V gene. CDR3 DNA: TGTGCCACCTCAGAGCCTAGCGACGACAATGAGCAGTTCTTC. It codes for CATSEPSDDNEQFF.

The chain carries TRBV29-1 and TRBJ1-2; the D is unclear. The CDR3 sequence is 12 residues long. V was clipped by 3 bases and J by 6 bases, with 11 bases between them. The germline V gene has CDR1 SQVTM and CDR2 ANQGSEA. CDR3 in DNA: TGCAGCGTTGAGCAGGTGCGGGATGGCTACACCTTC. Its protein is CSVEQVRDGYTF.

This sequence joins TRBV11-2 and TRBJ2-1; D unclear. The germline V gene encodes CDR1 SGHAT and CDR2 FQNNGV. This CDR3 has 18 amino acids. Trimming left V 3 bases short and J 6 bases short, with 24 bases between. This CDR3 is CASSFLVRITRVGNEQFF. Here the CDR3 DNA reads TGTGCCAGCAGCTTTTTGGTCCGAATCACTCGGGTCGGCAATGAGCAGTTCTTC.

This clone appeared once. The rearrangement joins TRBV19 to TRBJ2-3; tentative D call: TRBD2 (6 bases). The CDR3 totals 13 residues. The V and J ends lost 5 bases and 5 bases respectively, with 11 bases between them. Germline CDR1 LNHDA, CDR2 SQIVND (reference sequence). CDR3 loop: CASSPVGRDTQYF. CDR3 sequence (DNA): TGTGCCAGTAGTCCCGTCGGGAGAGATACGCAGTATTTT. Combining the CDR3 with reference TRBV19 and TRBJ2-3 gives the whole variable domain DGGITQSPKYLFRKEGQNVTLSCEQNLNHDAMYWYRQDPGQGLRLIYYSQIVNDFQKGDIAEGYSVSREKKESFPLTVTSAQKNPTAFYLCASSPVGRDTQYFGPGTRLTVL.

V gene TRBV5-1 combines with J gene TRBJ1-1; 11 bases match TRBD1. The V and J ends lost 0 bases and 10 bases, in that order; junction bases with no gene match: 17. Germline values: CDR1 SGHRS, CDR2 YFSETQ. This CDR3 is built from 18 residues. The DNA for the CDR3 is TGCGCCAGCAGCTTGGCCTTTGGTTTCGGACAGGGGGCATTAGGAGCTTTCTTT. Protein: CASSLAFGFGQGALGAFF.

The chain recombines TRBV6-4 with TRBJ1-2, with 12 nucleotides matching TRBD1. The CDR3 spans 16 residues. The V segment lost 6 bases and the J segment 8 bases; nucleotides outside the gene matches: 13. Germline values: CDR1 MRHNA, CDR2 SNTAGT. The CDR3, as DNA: TGTGCCAGCAGCCCCGGTGGGACAGGGGGCGTGAGGGGCTACACCTTC. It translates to CASSPGGTGGVRGYTF.